This T cell receptor (beta chain) is drawn from a study of Ad26.COV2.S vaccination and SARS-CoV-2 variants. This clone was counted once. Its antigen is not identified. Treatment: some 20 received Ad26.COV2.S at low or high dose, single or two shots; 5 received placebo; per-sample allocation not given. Specimen acquisition occurred on day 63 following the initial vaccine or placebo injection. CDR3 length equals 12 residues. The V gene lost 1 base and the J gene lost 5 bases, with 4 bases spanning the gap. CDR1 is SGHRS, CDR2 YFSETQ, per germline. Study conclusions and caveats: Reported post-vaccination CD8+ and CD4+ T cell responses to spike showed substantial breadth.

TCRdb's copy holds only in-frame clones and misses some; the assay was immunoSEQ multiplex PCR. Among more than 300,000 clones listed, 86% were seen once. This chain joins TRBV5-1 and TRBJ2-1; unclear D gene. The TCR sequence derives from a person between 18 and 60 years old who received the Ad26.COV2.S COVID-19 vaccine or a placebo. The source was peripheral blood, collected in a trial of Ad26.COV2.S vaccine versus placebo. The CDR3 loop is CASSLSDNEQFF. Written as DNA, the CDR3 is TGCGCCAGCAGCTTGAGTGACAATGAGCAGTTCTTC.